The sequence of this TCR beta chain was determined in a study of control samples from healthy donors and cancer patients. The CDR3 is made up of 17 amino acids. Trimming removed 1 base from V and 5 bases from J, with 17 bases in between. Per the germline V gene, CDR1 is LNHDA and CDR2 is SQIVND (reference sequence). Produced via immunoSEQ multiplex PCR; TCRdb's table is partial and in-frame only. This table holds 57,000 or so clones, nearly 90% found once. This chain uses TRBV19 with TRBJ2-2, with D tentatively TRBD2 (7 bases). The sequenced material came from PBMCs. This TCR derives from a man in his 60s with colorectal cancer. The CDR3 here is CASSIVAAGAGTGELFF. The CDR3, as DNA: TGTGCCAGTAGTATAGTAGCCGCGGGGGCCGGGACCGGGGAGCTGTTTTTT.